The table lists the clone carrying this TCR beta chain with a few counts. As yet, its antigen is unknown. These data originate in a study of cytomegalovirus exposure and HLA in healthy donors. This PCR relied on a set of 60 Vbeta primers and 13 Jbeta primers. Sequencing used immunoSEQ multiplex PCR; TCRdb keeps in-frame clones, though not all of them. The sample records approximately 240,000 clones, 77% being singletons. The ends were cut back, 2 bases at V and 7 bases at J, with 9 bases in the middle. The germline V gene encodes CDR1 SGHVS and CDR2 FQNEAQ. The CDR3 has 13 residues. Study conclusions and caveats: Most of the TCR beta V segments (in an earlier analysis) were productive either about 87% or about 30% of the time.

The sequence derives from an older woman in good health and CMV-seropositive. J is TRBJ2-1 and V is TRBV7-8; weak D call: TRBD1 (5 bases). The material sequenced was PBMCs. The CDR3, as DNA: TGTGCCAGCAGCTTAACCAAGGGGAATGAGCAGTTCTTC. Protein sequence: CASSLTKGNEQFF.